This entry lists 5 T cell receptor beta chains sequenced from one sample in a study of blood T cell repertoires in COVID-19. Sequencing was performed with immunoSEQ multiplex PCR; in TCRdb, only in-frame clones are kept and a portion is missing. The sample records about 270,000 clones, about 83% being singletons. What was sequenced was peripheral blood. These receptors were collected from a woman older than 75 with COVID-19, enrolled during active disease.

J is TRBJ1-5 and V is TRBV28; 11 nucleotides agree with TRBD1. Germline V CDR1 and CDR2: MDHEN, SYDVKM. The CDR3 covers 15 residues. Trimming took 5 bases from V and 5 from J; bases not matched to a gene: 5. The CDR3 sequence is CASSNGQGAYQPQHF. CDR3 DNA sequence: TGTGCCAGCAGTAACGGACAGGGGGCATATCAGCCCCAGCATTTT.

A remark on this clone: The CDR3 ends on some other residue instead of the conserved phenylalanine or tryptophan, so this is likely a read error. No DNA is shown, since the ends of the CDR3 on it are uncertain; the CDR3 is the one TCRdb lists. The CDR3 is CASSYTSGQGAVM. The chain uses TRBV6-1 and TRBJ2-7; TRBD1, as called in the table, went unchecked against the DNA. Germline V lookup: CDR1 MNHNS, CDR2 SASEGT. The CDR3 region is 13 residues in length, termini included.

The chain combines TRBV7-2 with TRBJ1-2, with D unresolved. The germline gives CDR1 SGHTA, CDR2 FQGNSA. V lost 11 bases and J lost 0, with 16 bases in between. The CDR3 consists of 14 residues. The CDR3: CAGAQISANYGYTF. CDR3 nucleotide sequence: TGTGCCGGCGCACAGATTTCTGCTAACTATGGCTACACCTTC.

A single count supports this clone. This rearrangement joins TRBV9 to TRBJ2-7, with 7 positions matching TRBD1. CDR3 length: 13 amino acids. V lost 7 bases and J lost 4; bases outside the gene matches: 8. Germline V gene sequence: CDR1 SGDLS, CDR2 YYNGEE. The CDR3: CASSVRDRYEQYF. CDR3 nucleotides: TGTGCCAGCTCCGTCCGGGACAGATACGAGCAGTACTTC.

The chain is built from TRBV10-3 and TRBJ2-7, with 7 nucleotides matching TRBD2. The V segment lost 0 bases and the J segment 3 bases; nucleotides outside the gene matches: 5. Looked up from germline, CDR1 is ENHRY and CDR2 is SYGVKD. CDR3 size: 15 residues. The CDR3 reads CAISESFTGGYEQYF. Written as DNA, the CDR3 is TGTGCCATCAGTGAGTCCTTCACGGGGGGCTACGAGCAGTACTTC.